This TCR beta chain originates from a study of long-term antiretroviral therapy in people with HIV. It was version v3.0 of the immunoSEQ assay that was run at survey level. Method: immunoSEQ multiplex PCR; TCRdb's copy keeps in-frame clones and lacks some. Of some 16,000 clones detected, roughly 80% appear once; the ten largest clones hold 11%. The V end was cut by 2 bases, the J end by 5 bases, with 12 bases between. Germline CDR1 is SGHVS and CDR2 is FNYEAQ. There are 14 residues in the CDR3. The specimen was unsorted PBMCs, collected 2.3 years after starting antiretroviral therapy. The genes are TRBV7-6 and TRBJ1-1; D is possibly TRBD1 (6 bases). The TCR comes from a middle-aged woman with HIV. The CDR3 loop reads CASSLQGRGTEAFF. Written as DNA, the CDR3 is TGTGCCAGCAGCTTACAGGGAAGGGGGACTGAAGCTTTCTTT.